Below, 32 T cell receptor beta chains from the same sample are listed, as sequenced in a study of response to subunit inactivated influenza vaccine. Each CDR3 protein gets one entry after TCRdb re-called the RT-PCR reads with MiXCR. This sample has around 480,000 distinct CDR3 sequences, with about 17% found just once. This specimen consisted of CD4+ T cells sorted from PBMCs, obtained around 25 months after vaccination. The receptors originated from a man aged 50 to 75 who received an inactivated influenza vaccine.

The chain employs TRBV11-3 and TRBJ2-3; 7 bases are shared with TRBD1. The CDR3 runs 14 residues. The trim removed 6 bases at V and 3 bases at J, leaving 6 bases unmatched. Per germline, CDR1 SGHNT and CDR2 YENEEA. The CDR3 region is CASRDNRGTDTQYF. CDR3 in DNA: TGTGCCAGCAGAGACAACAGGGGTACAGATACGCAGTATTTT. Together with reference TRBV11-3 and TRBJ2-3, the CDR3 gives the full variable domain: EAGVVQSPRYKIIEKKQPVAFWCNPISGHNTLYWYLQNLGQGPELLIRYENEEAVDDSQLPKDRFSAERLKGVDSTLKIQPAELGDSAVYLCASRDNRGTDTQYFGPGTRLTVL.

Only a few counts were recorded for this clonotype. The V gene is TRBV10-2, the J gene TRBJ2-2; TRBD2 matches 9 bases. V shed 7 bases, J shed 1 base, and the junction held 1 base outside the gene matches. Looked up from germline, CDR1 is WSHSY and CDR2 is SAAADI. The CDR3 is made up of 14 amino acids. The CDR3 bases are TGCGCCAGCAAACTAGCGGGGAACACCGGGGAGCTGTTTTTT. Amino acid sequence: CASKLAGNTGELFF.

The gene calls are TRBV3-1 and TRBJ2-3, with TRBD2 matching 12 bases. This CDR3 region has 17 residues. Trimming cost V 5 bases and J 2 bases; bases outside gene matches: 8. CDR1 is LGHDT, CDR2 YNNKEL, per germline (reference sequence). Written as DNA, the CDR3 is TGTGCCAGCAGCATACGTAGACTAGCGGGGGTCACAGATACGCAGTATTTT. Protein product: CASSIRRLAGVTDTQYF.

This clonotype was seen a handful of times. The chain couples TRBV3-1 to TRBJ1-1, with D hard to call. Germline CDR1 LGHDT, CDR2 YNNKEL (reference sequence). The V gene lost 4 bases and the J gene lost 1 base, with 10 bases spanning the gap. This CDR3 is built from 14 residues. CDR3 DNA sequence: TGTGCCAGCAGCCCCCTTGAGGGGAACACTGAAGCTTTCTTT. Its translation is CASSPLEGNTEAFF.

The chain links TRBV29-1 to TRBJ1-2; D is uncertain. CDR3 length: 12 amino acids. V was shortened by 4 bases and J by 4 bases, with 10 bases between the two germline ends. Germline V gene data show CDR1 as SQVTM and CDR2 as ANQGSEA. The CDR3 nucleotides read TGCAGCGTTGCTGGGCAGATCTATGGCTACACCTTC. Translation: CSVAGQIYGYTF.

The chain links TRBV7-9 to TRBJ2-7; 10 positions agree with TRBD1. J gave up 2 bases and V 4 bases, and 5 bases lay outside the gene matches. The CDR3 runs to 15 residues. Germline V gene sequence: CDR1 SEHNR, CDR2 FQNEAQ (reference sequence). The CDR3 region has the DNA TGTGCCAGCAGCTGGGTGGGACAGGGGACCTACGAGCAGTACTTC. This translates into CASSWVGQGTYEQYF.

The chain employs TRBV12-3 or TRBV12-4 and TRBJ2-7, with D possibly matching TRBD1 (6 bases). This CDR3 is built from 15 residues. Between the trimmed V and J ends, which lost 3 bases and 5 bases, there was a span of 17 bases. This chain's CDR3 is CASSFARLTGNEQYF. CDR3 in DNA: TGTGCCAGCAGTTTCGCGCGGCTCACAGGGAACGAGCAGTACTTC.

The table lists this clonotype with many counts. V and J are TRBV9 and TRBJ2-7, with 8 bases identical to TRBD1. The CDR3 contains 14 residues. Per the germline V gene, CDR1 is SGDLS and CDR2 is YYNGEE. V was clipped by 0 bases and J by 6 bases; unmatched bases: 5. The CDR3: CASSVGDRISEQYF. CDR3 nucleotide sequence: TGTGCCAGCAGCGTAGGGGACAGGATTAGCGAGCAGTACTTC.

V usage is TRBV27 and J usage is TRBJ2-7, with D possibly TRBD1 on 5 matching bases. Germline V gene data show CDR1 as MNHEY and CDR2 as SMNVEV (reference sequence). The CDR3 spans 13 residues. The V and J ends lost 4 bases and 6 bases respectively, with 13 bases between them. This CDR3 reads CASSSVRVREQYF. CDR3 DNA sequence: TGTGCCAGCAGTTCGGTCAGGGTGCGCGAGCAGTACTTC.

V is TRBV4-3 and J is TRBJ1-1; D ambiguous. Germline lookup yields CDR1 LGHNA and CDR2 YSLEER. V was pared by 1 base and J by 0 bases, with 6 bases between. The CDR3 sequence is 14 residues long. CDR3 coding DNA: TGCGCCAGCAGCCAAGGCAGGCTGAACACTGAAGCTTTCTTT. It translates to CASSQGRLNTEAFF.

The sample holds a few counts of this clonotype. This sequence joins TRBV20-1 and TRBJ2-1, with 10 bases identical to TRBD2. This CDR3 has 15 residues. Germline lookup yields CDR1 DFQATT and CDR2 SNEGSKA (reference sequence). The junction had 12 bases not matched to a gene; V was cut back by 8 bases and J by 5 bases. CDR3 DNA sequence: TGCAGTTTTTACGTTAGCGGGAGGACCCACAATGAGCAGTTCTTC. Translation: CSFYVSGRTHNEQFF.

The V call is TRBV5-1, the J call TRBJ2-1; D is perhaps TRBD1 or TRBD2 (7 bases each). The CDR3 sequence is 15 residues long. Deletions cut 1 base from V and 6 bases from J, with 14 bases between. Germline assignment: CDR1 SGHRS and CDR2 YFSETQ. The CDR3 DNA sequence: TGCGCCAGCAGCTTGATGCCAGGGGGGGGCAATGAGCAGTTCTTC. This gives the protein CASSLMPGGGNEQFF.

The rearrangement uses TRBV29-1 and TRBJ2-3; no definite D call. V was pared by 4 bases and J by 4 bases, with 3 bases between. The CDR3 is 10 amino acids. The germline V gene has CDR1 SQVTM and CDR2 ANQGSEA. CDR3 loop: CSVAADTQYF. For the CDR3, the DNA is TGCAGCGTTGCGGCAGATACGCAGTATTTT.

The chain uses TRBV6-1 and TRBJ2-2; D uncertain. Germline V gene data show CDR1 as MNHNS and CDR2 as SASEGT. V lost 2 bases to trimming and J lost 8 bases, with 3 bases between them. The CDR3 extends over 11 amino acids. DNA of the CDR3: TGTGCCAGCAGTGAATCAGGGGAGCTGTTTTTT. This translates into CASSESGELFF.

This clonotype was found a few times. The genes are TRBV9 and TRBJ2-2, with 13 bases fitting TRBD2. After removal of 2 bases from V and 5 bases from J, the junction contained 6 bases not matched to a gene. Germline lookup yields CDR1 SGDLS and CDR2 YYNGEE. The CDR3 sequence is 17 residues long. Here the CDR3 reads CASSVTSGGSRTGELFF. CDR3 in DNA: TGTGCCAGCAGCGTGACTAGCGGGGGGTCAAGGACCGGGGAGCTGTTTTTT.

This clonotype was found a few times. The J gene is TRBJ2-3, the V gene TRBV2; TRBD2 aligns across 13 bases. The ends lost 6 bases at V and 7 bases at J; junction bases unmatched: 4. The CDR3 contains 14 residues. The germline V gene encodes CDR1 SNHLY and CDR2 FYNNEI. This CDR3 reads CASRPGLAGNTQYF. For the CDR3, the DNA is TGTGCCAGCAGACCGGGACTAGCGGGAAATACGCAGTATTTT.

This chain connects TRBV5-1 to TRBJ2-7, with TRBD2 identical over 7 bases. Germline CDR1 reads SGHRS; CDR2 reads YFSETQ. V gave up 4 bases and J gave up 3 bases; unmatched junction bases: 7. The CDR3 extends over 14 amino acids. CDR3 residues: CASSPGTTNYEQYF. In nucleotides, the CDR3 is TGCGCCAGCAGCCCCGGGACTACCAACTACGAGCAGTACTTC.

This chain connects TRBV5-1 to TRBJ1-1; weak D call: TRBD1 (5 bases). The CDR3 is 16 amino acids. Trimming removed 1 base at V and 1 base at J, with 14 bases between. CDR1 is SGHRS and CDR2 is YFSETQ in the germline V gene. The CDR3 sequence: CASSLTAGPRNTEAFF. The CDR3 bases are TGCGCCAGCAGCTTGACGGCAGGGCCTCGGAACACTGAAGCTTTCTTT. Full variable domain (outside the CDR3, taken from reference TRBV5-1 and TRBJ1-1): KAGVTQTPRYLIKTRGQQVTLSCSPISGHRSVSWYQQTPGQGLQFLFEYFSETQRNKGNFPGRFSGRQFSNSRSEMNVSTLELGDSALYLCASSLTAGPRNTEAFFGQGTRLTVV.

This clonotype is a singleton in its sample. V and J are TRBV20-1 and TRBJ1-4; D remains unclear. V dropped 5 bases and J dropped 2 bases, with 21 bases sitting between them. The CDR3 consists of 17 residues. CDR1 and CDR2 (germline): DFQATT, SNEGSKA (reference sequence). DNA of the CDR3: TGCAGTGCTGGGCAGACTTGGCCCCCCGCCACTAATGAAAAACTGTTTTTT. Protein product: CSAGQTWPPATNEKLFF.

This clonotype was found a few times. This chain uses TRBV6-1 with TRBJ2-1, with a possible D match to TRBD2 (7 bases). The germline V gene has CDR1 MNHNS and CDR2 SASEGT. Trimming cost V 0 bases and J 9 bases, with 12 bases left between them. The CDR3 totals 14 residues. DNA for the CDR3: TGTGCCAGCAGTGAAGCGGGGGGGCCTGGTGAGCAGTTCTTC. This gives the protein CASSEAGGPGEQFF.

The gene calls are TRBV5-1 and TRBJ2-1, with 10 bases matching TRBD2. From germline, CDR1 is SGHRS and CDR2 YFSETQ. With V trimmed by 4 bases and J by 7 bases, 5 bases remained unmatched. This CDR3 spans 14 amino acids. DNA of the CDR3: TGCGCCAGCAGCCCGGGGACTAGCGAGAATGAGCAGTTCTTC. Translating gives CASSPGTSENEQFF.

This clonotype showed up just a few times. This chain uses TRBV4-3 with TRBJ2-1; tentative D call: TRBD1 (6 bases). The V gene's germline CDR1 is LGHNA and CDR2 YSLEER. This CDR3 is built from 16 residues. With 0 bases removed from V and 3 bases from J, the gap between germline ends came to 12 bases. This CDR3 reads CASSQERGRGYNEQFF. In DNA, the CDR3 is TGCGCCAGCAGCCAAGAAAGGGGGAGAGGCTACAATGAGCAGTTCTTC.

The J gene is TRBJ2-1, the V gene TRBV4-1, with 7 nucleotides matching TRBD2. V lost 6 bases, J lost 7 bases, and 12 bases stayed unmatched. The CDR3 is 15 residues long. Germline assignment: CDR1 MGHRA and CDR2 YSYEKL. DNA of the CDR3: TGCGCCAGCAGGCGGGACTCCGCCGGGGGGAATGAGCAGTTCTTC. Translating gives CASRRDSAGGNEQFF.

With regard to this clonotype: Given a much more abundant clone one base away, this may be a read error. The rearrangement uses TRBV27 and TRBJ1-6; 10 bases map to TRBD1. CDR1 and CDR2 from the germline V gene are MNHEY and SMNVEV (reference sequence). Losses at the gene ends were 8 bases for V and 7 bases for J; bases not matched to a gene: 8. The CDR3 extends over 15 amino acids. This CDR3 is CASGTWDRGNSPLHF. The DNA for the CDR3 is TGTGCCAGCGGTACATGGGACAGGGGAAATTCACCCCTCCACTTT.

This chain uses TRBV7-2 with TRBJ1-4; D is uncertain. Trimming removed 8 bases at V and 1 base at J, with 11 bases between. This CDR3 has 14 amino acids. Germline V gene sequence: CDR1 SGHTA, CDR2 FQGNSA. The CDR3 DNA reads as TGTGCCAGCCGTCCATCGGGAACTAATGAAAAACTGTTTTTT. Translated: CASRPSGTNEKLFF.

The V and J genes are TRBV10-3 and TRBJ2-5; 9 bases agree with TRBD1. This CDR3 is 16 amino acids long. Germline assignment: CDR1 ENHRY and CDR2 SYGVKD. V lost 2 bases to trimming and J lost 2 bases; unmatched junction nucleotides: 6. The CDR3 protein is CAISEDGTGRQETQYF. For the CDR3, the DNA is TGTGCCATCAGTGAGGACGGGACAGGGAGGCAAGAGACCCAGTACTTC.

This chain connects TRBV5-1 to TRBJ2-7; possibly TRBD1 for D (6 bases). Germline CDR1 is SGHRS and CDR2 is YFSETQ. Trimming left V 1 base short and J 7 bases short, with 15 bases between. CDR3 size: 14 residues. The CDR3 DNA reads as TGCGCCAGCAGCTTGCAAACACAGGGTGAAGAGCAGTACTTC. Its protein is CASSLQTQGEEQYF.

This chain uses TRBV18 with TRBJ2-1, with TRBD2 as a possible D gene (5 bases). Germline V CDR1 and CDR2: KGHSH, LQKENI. CDR3 length: 15 residues. Trimming took off 0 bases at V and 3 bases at J, with 9 bases between the two ends. This chain's CDR3 is CASSPPERSYNEQFF. The CDR3 nucleotides are TGTGCCAGCTCACCACCGGAGCGGAGCTACAATGAGCAGTTCTTC. The complete variable domain, with remaining parts taken from reference TRBV18 and TRBJ2-1, reads NAGVMQNPRHLVRRRGQEARLRCSPMKGHSHVYWYRQLPEEGLKFMVYLQKENIIDESGMPKERFSAEFPKEGPSILRIQQVVRGDSAAYFCASSPPERSYNEQFFGPGTRLTVL.

This clonotype has just a few counts. The chain employs TRBV6-1 and TRBJ1-6; D possibly corresponds to TRBD1 (5 bases). V was trimmed by 7 bases and J by 10 bases, leaving 20 bases between them. CDR3 length: 15 residues. Germline V gene lookup returns CDR1 MNHNS and CDR2 SASEGT. The CDR3 DNA sequence: TGTGCCAGCACTCCCGGGGCCGCCGGAGTCTCACCCCTCCACTTT. This codes for CASTPGAAGVSPLHF.

J is TRBJ1-1 and V is TRBV12-3 or TRBV12-4; D might be TRBD1 (6 bases). The germline V and J ends were trimmed by 3 bases and 3 bases, with 14 bases remaining between them. The CDR3 is 15 residues long. The DNA of the CDR3 is TGTGCCAGCAGTTTCCACAGGGTTAGGGACACTGAAGCTTTCTTT. This encodes CASSFHRVRDTEAFF.

Only a few counts were recorded for this clonotype. V usage is TRBV7-2 and J usage is TRBJ1-2, with a possible D match to TRBD1 (5 bases). This CDR3 is 13 amino acids long. Trimming cost V 1 base and J 8 bases, with 11 bases left between them. Germline V gives CDR1 SGHTA, CDR2 FQGNSA. The CDR3 DNA sequence: TGTGCCAGCAGCTTAGTAGGGGCCATGGGCTACACCTTC. This gives the protein CASSLVGAMGYTF.

The chain uses TRBV3-1 and TRBJ1-6, with D possibly being TRBD1 (6 bases). The V end lost 4 bases, the J end lost 14 bases, and 21 bases lay between the germline ends. The CDR3 loop spans 15 amino acids. Germline V gene lookup returns CDR1 LGHDT and CDR2 YNNKEL (reference sequence). The chain's CDR3 is CASSPNRGGPLALHF. The CDR3, as DNA: TGTGCCAGCAGCCCTAACCGGGGGGGCCCTTTGGCCCTCCACTTT.